These 14 T cell receptor beta chains share one sample of origin, sequenced in a study of T cells in Graves' hyperthyroidism and ophthalmopathy (dated by TCRdb to about 2019). The library was produced with multiplex PCR. Sequenced on an Illumina HiSeq 2000. The TCR beta CDR3 regions were amplified from the RNA transcripts. The TCR CDR3 was subjected to a first round of RT-PCR using the HTBI primer set and the Qiagen OneStep RT-PCR kit. The public reads were quality trimmed at Q25 with fastp and then assembled into clones with MiXCR by TCRdb, keeping productive beta chains. Each entry is one CDR3 protein sequence, shown with its most common DNA and genes. The sample records about 460,000 distinct CDR3 sequences, roughly 23% of which are singletons. The top ten constitute under 55% of the sample. Material: blood. These receptors were collected from a woman in her sixties or seventies with Graves' ophthalmopathy.

The V call is TRBV7-9, the J call TRBJ1-1; D gene ambiguous. The CDR3 spans 14 residues. V was clipped by 0 bases and J by 5 bases, with 10 bases between them. Germline CDR1 reads SEHNR; CDR2 reads FQNEAQ (reference sequence). DNA of the CDR3: TGTGCCAGCAGCTTAGCGGGGAGTGGGACTGAAGCTTTCTTT. Its protein product is CASSLAGSGTEAFF.

About this clonotype: It may be a read error: a sequence one base away is much more abundant. V and J are TRBV11-2 and TRBJ1-2; 8 bases fit TRBD1. Germline V gene sequence: CDR1 SGHAT, CDR2 FQNNGV. The CDR3 runs 14 residues. CDR3 bases: TGTGCCAGCGGCTTAGATCGCCGGACAGGGAGTTACACCTTC. Translated, it gives CASGLDRRTGSYTF. Full variable domain (missing parts from reference TRBV11-2 and TRBJ1-2): EAGVAQSPRYKIIEKRQSVAFWCNPISGHATLYWYQQILGQGPKLLIQFQNNGVVDDSQLPKDRFSAERLKGVDSTLKIQPAKLEDSAVYLCASGLDRRTGSYTFGSGTRLTVV.

This clonotype came up a few times. The chain employs TRBV30 and TRBJ1-1; maybe TRBD1 (5 bases). Deletions cut 3 bases from V and 9 bases from J, with 11 bases between. There are 11 residues in the CDR3. Germline V gene sequence: CDR1 GTSNPN, CDR2 SVGIG (reference sequence). The CDR3 here is CAWRWGGKAFF. CDR3 bases: TGTGCCTGGAGGTGGGGGGGGAAAGCTTTCTTT.

Of note for this clonotype: A much bigger clone sits one base away, suggesting this may be a read error. The chain combines TRBV18 with TRBJ2-1; maybe TRBD2 (5 bases). The CDR3 extends over 15 amino acids. From germline, CDR1 is KGHSH and CDR2 LQKENI. The CDR3, as DNA: TGTGCCAGCCCACCATCTCGGAACGCGGGCGAAGAGCAGTTCTTC. This translates into CASPPSRNAGEEQFF.

V is TRBV5-1 and J is TRBJ2-7; D remains ambiguous. This CDR3 is built from 16 residues. The V and J ends lost 0 bases and 3 bases respectively, with 16 bases between them. Germline values: CDR1 SGHRS, CDR2 YFSETQ. CDR3 amino acids: CASSLGPPDDGYEQYF. DNA of the CDR3: TGCGCCAGCAGCTTGGGACCCCCGGATGATGGCTACGAGCAGTACTTC.

The sample holds a few counts of this clonotype. Relative to the germline gene, one junction end is altered; a read error may explain this. The J gene is TRBJ1-1, the V gene TRBV20-1; D unresolved. The CDR3 spans 16 residues. The germline CDR1 and CDR2 sequences are DFQATT and SNEGSKA (reference sequence). This CDR3 reads CSARVAATILNTEAFF. The CDR3 coding sequence is TGCAGTGCAAGAGTGGCAGCGACAATACTGAACACTGAAGCTTTCTTT.

This clonotype was detected only a few times. V usage is TRBV30 and J usage is TRBJ2-2; D might be TRBD1 or TRBD2, each matching 5 bases. CDR1 and CDR2 from the germline V gene are GTSNPN and SVGIG (reference sequence). V lost 0 bases and J lost 4, with 9 bases in between. The CDR3 has 14 residues. CDR3 bases: TGTGCCTGGAGTGTCTGGGGGATCACCGGGGAGCTGTTTTTT. Protein sequence: CAWSVWGITGELFF.

This clonotype was seen at least ten times. Here the CDR3 DNA reads TGTGCCAGCAGTTACATTTGGGGGGAAGGCACTGAAGCTTTCTTT. It specifies CASSYIWGEGTEAFF. V usage is TRBV6-5 and J usage is TRBJ1-1, with D possibly being TRBD1 (5 bases). Trimming removed 2 bases from V and 4 bases from J, with 14 bases in between. Germline V gene lookup returns CDR1 MNHEY and CDR2 SVGAGI. The CDR3 contains 15 residues.

The V and J genes are TRBV5-1 and TRBJ2-7, with 7 bases matching TRBD1. V shed 2 bases and J 0 bases; nucleotides not matched to a gene: 5. The CDR3 has 15 amino acids. Germline CDR1 SGHRS, CDR2 YFSETQ. The CDR3 protein is CASSFVAGGSYEQYF. CDR3 nucleotides: TGCGCCAGCAGCTTCGTAGCAGGGGGCTCCTACGAGCAGTACTTC. Supplemented by reference TRBV5-1 and TRBJ2-7, the full variable domain reads KAGVTQTPRYLIKTRGQQVTLSCSPISGHRSVSWYQQTPGQGLQFLFEYFSETQRNKGNFPGRFSGRQFSNSRSEMNVSTLELGDSALYLCASSFVAGGSYEQYFGPGTRLTVT.

The chain is built from TRBV7-8 and TRBJ1-2; D is uncertain. The length of the CDR3 is 14 residues. From germline, CDR1 is SGHVS and CDR2 FQNEAQ. V was clipped by 1 base and J by 8 bases, with 14 bases between them. In DNA form, the CDR3 reads TGTGCCAGCAGCTTAGGGAAAGGGCTCGGAGGCTACACCTTC. Residues: CASSLGKGLGGYTF. Drawing the rest from reference TRBV7-8 and TRBJ1-2, the complete variable domain is GAGVSQSPRYKVAKRGQDVALRCDPISGHVSLFWYQQALGQGPEFLTYFQNEAQLDKSGLPSDRFFAERPEGSVSTLKIQRTQQEDSAVYLCASSLGKGLGGYTFGSGTRLTVV.

This clonotype has a count of ten or more. This chain links TRBV6-1 with TRBJ2-1; the D gene is possibly TRBD1 (6 bases). Germline CDR1 and CDR2: MNHNS and SASEGT. Trimming took 2 bases from V and 4 from J, leaving 12 bases between them. The CDR3 loop spans 15 amino acids. CDR3 region: CASSETGPTYNEQFF. The DNA for the CDR3 is TGTGCCAGCAGTGAAACAGGGCCAACATACAATGAGCAGTTCTTC.

This clonotype was seen a handful of times. The chain couples TRBV6-5 to TRBJ2-7; maybe TRBD2 (5 bases). The CDR3 extends over 16 amino acids. The V gene's germline CDR1 is MNHEY and CDR2 SVGAGI. Trimming left V 0 bases short and J 2 bases short, with 14 bases between. CDR3 residues: CASSYSRGIGPYEQYF. The CDR3 DNA reads as TGTGCCAGCAGTTACTCTCGAGGGATTGGCCCCTACGAGCAGTACTTC.

This clonotype was recorded at least ten times. V is TRBV10-1 and J is TRBJ2-3; 11 positions agree with TRBD2. Germline-derived CDR1 and CDR2 are WNHNN and SYGVQD (reference sequence). The CDR3 consists of 15 residues. V was clipped by 0 bases and J by 6 bases; unmatched bases: 2. The CDR3 reads CASSESTSGSDTQYF. CDR3 DNA: TGCGCCAGCAGTGAGTCAACTAGCGGGAGCGATACGCAGTATTTT.

DNA of the CDR3: TGTGCCAGCTCTAGCGGGAGGGGTGGTGAGCAGTTCTTC. It yields the protein CASSSGRGGEQFF. The V call is TRBV5-6, the J call TRBJ2-1, with 12 bases aligning to TRBD2. Germline V lookup: CDR1 SGHDT, CDR2 YYEEEE. The CDR3 runs to 13 residues. V shed 7 bases, J shed 9 bases, and the junction held 5 bases outside the gene matches.